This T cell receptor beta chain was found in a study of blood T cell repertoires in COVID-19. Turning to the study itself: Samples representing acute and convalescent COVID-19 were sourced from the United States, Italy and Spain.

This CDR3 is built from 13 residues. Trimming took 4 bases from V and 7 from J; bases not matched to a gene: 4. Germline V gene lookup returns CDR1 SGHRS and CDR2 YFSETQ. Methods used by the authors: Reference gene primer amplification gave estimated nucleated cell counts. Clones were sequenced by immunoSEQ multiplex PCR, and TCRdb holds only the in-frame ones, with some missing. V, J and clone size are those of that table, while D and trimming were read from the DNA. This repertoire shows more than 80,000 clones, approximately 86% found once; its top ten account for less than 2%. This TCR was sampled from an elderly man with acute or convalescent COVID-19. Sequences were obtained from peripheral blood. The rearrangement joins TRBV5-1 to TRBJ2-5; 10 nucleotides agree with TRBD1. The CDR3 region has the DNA TGCGCCAGCAGCCCGGGGACAGGGGCGACCCAGTACTTC. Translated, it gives CASSPGTGATQYF.